The source of this T cell receptor beta chain is a study of long-term antiretroviral therapy in people with HIV. This CDR3 is built from 14 residues. Germline CDR1 reads SGDLS; CDR2 reads YYNGEE. The V and J ends lost 4 bases and 2 bases respectively, with 12 bases between them. Points from the study as a whole: Clonal populations expanded prior to ART predominated within the repertoire at all time points. The ART regimens used between the mid-2000s and the late 2010s may be less effective than current ones.

Points on this clone: Its specificity is unknown.

Survey level was the resolution at which the v3.0 immunoSEQ assay ran. The assay was immunoSEQ multiplex PCR, and TCRdb's table has in-frame clones only and misses some. There are 25,000 to 35,000 clones in the sample; about 94% occur only once, and about 2.6% lies in the top ten. The TCR was taken from a man between 50 and 59 years old with HIV. The chain couples TRBV9 to TRBJ1-1, with a weak D call TRBD1 (6 bases). This specimen was unsorted PBMCs, taken approximately 7.4 years after starting antiretroviral therapy. The CDR3 DNA sequence: TGTGCCAGCAGCATCCACAGGGAAAACACTGAAGCTTTCTTT. It specifies CASSIHRENTEAFF.